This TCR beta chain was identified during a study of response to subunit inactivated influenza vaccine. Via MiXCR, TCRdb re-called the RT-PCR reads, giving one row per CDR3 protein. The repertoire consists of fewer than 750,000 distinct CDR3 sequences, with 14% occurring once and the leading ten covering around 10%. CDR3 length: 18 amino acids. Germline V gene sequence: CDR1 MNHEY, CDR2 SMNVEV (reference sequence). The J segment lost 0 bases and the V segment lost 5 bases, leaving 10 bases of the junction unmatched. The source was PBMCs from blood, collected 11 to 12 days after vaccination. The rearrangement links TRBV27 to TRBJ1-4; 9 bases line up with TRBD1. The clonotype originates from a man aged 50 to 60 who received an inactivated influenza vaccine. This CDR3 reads CASSPGQGSVPTNEKLFF. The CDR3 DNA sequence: TGTGCCAGCAGTCCCGGACAGGGGTCGGTACCAACTAATGAAAAACTGTTTTTT. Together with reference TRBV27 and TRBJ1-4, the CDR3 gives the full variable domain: EAQVTQNPRYLITVTGKKLTVTCSQNMNHEYMSWYRQDPGLGLRQIYYSMNVEVTDKGDVPEGYKVSRKEKRNFPLILESPSPNQTSLYFCASSPGQGSVPTNEKLFFGSGTQLSVL.